The rows below give T cell receptor beta chains drawn from one sample of a study of blood T cell repertoires in COVID-19. Libraries were prepared by immunoSEQ multiplex PCR; TCRdb keeps only in-frame clonotypes and omits some of them. Of hundreds of thousands of clones detected, approximately 84% appear once; the ten largest clones hold approximately 9%. The sample comprised peripheral blood. These TCRs come from a human donor in a cohort sampled during active COVID-19. Both conserved end residues are part of each CDR3. D genes are given only for firm matches. The listing skips clone size in some rows; elsewhere it reads once, few, many or a size class.

clone_size: -
d_call: -
v_call: TRBV6-5
j_call: TRBJ2-7
cdr3_nt: TGTGCCAGCAGTAATAAGGGGGGGATTTACGAGCAGTACTTC
cdr3_aa: CASSNKGGIYEQYF

clone_size: -
d_call: -
v_call: TRBV2
j_call: TRBJ1-4
cdr3_nt: TGTGCCAGCAGTGATTTAAGGAGAGCTCAAAAACTGTTTTTT
cdr3_aa: CASSDLRRAQKLFF

clone_size: -
d_call: TRBD1
v_call: TRBV28
j_call: TRBJ2-5
cdr3_nt: TGTGCCACCAGCCCTAGGACAGGGGCGGAGACCCAGTACTTC
cdr3_aa: CATSPRTGAETQYF

clone_size: -
d_call: -
v_call: TRBV29-1
j_call: TRBJ1-2
cdr3_nt: TGCAGCGTTGAAGAATGGGCAGGGAACAACTATGGCTACACCTTC
cdr3_aa: CSVEEWAGNNYGYTF

clone_size: -
d_call: -
v_call: TRBV3-1/TRBV3-2
j_call: TRBJ2-7
cdr3_nt: TGTGCCAGCAGCCAACTTTACAGGGGAGGCTACGAGCAGTACTTC
cdr3_aa: CASSQLYRGGYEQYF

clone_size: few
d_call: TRBD1
v_call: TRBV19
j_call: TRBJ1-3
cdr3_nt: TGTGCCAGTAAGGTACAGGGGCCAGGACTTGGAAACACCATATATTTT
cdr3_aa: CASKVQGPGLGNTIYF

clone_size: -
d_call: -
v_call: TRBV27
j_call: TRBJ2-5
cdr3_nt: TGTGCCAGCAGTTTAGGTAGCCTTATAGAGACCCAGTACTTC
cdr3_aa: CASSLGSLIETQYF

clone_size: -
d_call: TRBD2
v_call: TRBV18
j_call: TRBJ2-7
cdr3_nt: TGTGCCAGCTCGCCCGGGACTAGCCGGACCTACGAGCAGTACTTC
cdr3_aa: CASSPGTSRTYEQYF

clone_size: -
d_call: -
v_call: TRBV6-1
j_call: TRBJ1-5
cdr3_nt: TGTGCCAGCAGTGATCGGAGGTGGCGCTATAGCAATCAGCCCCAGCATTTT
cdr3_aa: CASSDRRWRYSNQPQHF

clone_size: -
d_call: -
v_call: TRBV28
j_call: TRBJ1-2
cdr3_nt: TGTGCCAGCAGTTTAGGGCGAGGGTCAGCCAGATTAGGCTACACCTTC
cdr3_aa: CASSLGRGSARLGYTF

clone_size: once
d_call: -
v_call: TRBV25-1
j_call: TRBJ1-3
cdr3_nt: TGTGCCAGCAGTGCGACAGGCGCCTCTGGAAACACCATATATTTT
cdr3_aa: CASSATGASGNTIYF

clone_size: -
d_call: -
v_call: TRBV4-2
j_call: TRBJ2-3
cdr3_nt: TGTGCCAGCAGCCAAGATCGGGGAGACACAGATACGCAGTATTTT
cdr3_aa: CASSQDRGDTDTQYF

clone_size: -
d_call: TRBD1
v_call: TRBV5-1
j_call: TRBJ1-1
cdr3_nt: TGCGCCAGCAGCTTGGCCCTAACTTCGACAGGGGAACACACTGAAGCTTTCTTT
cdr3_aa: CASSLALTSTGEHTEAFF

clone_size: -
d_call: TRBD1
v_call: TRBV28
j_call: TRBJ1-6
cdr3_nt: TGTGCCAGCAGTCCCAACCCCCGGACAGGGTGGAATTCACCCCTCCACTTT
cdr3_aa: CASSPNPRTGWNSPLHF

clone_size: -
d_call: TRBD2
v_call: TRBV7-3
j_call: TRBJ2-7
cdr3_nt: TGTGCCAGCAGCTTAACCGGAGGCACTAGCGGGAGGGCGCGGCGGCAGTACTTC
cdr3_aa: CASSLTGGTSGRARRQYF

clone_size: -
d_call: TRBD1
v_call: TRBV19
j_call: TRBJ2-6
cdr3_nt: TGTGCCAGTAGCCACCAGGGGGCTGGGGCCAACGTCCTGACTTTC
cdr3_aa: CASSHQGAGANVLTF

clone_size: -
d_call: TRBD2
v_call: TRBV7-2
j_call: TRBJ2-7
cdr3_nt: TGTGCCAGCAGCTTGGGGACTAGCGGTACCTACGAGCAGTACTTC
cdr3_aa: CASSLGTSGTYEQYF

clone_size: -
d_call: -
v_call: TRBV25-1
j_call: TRBJ2-7
cdr3_nt: TGTGCCAGCAGTGAATGGGGGGTAGGGTCCTACGAGCAGTACTTC
cdr3_aa: CASSEWGVGSYEQYF